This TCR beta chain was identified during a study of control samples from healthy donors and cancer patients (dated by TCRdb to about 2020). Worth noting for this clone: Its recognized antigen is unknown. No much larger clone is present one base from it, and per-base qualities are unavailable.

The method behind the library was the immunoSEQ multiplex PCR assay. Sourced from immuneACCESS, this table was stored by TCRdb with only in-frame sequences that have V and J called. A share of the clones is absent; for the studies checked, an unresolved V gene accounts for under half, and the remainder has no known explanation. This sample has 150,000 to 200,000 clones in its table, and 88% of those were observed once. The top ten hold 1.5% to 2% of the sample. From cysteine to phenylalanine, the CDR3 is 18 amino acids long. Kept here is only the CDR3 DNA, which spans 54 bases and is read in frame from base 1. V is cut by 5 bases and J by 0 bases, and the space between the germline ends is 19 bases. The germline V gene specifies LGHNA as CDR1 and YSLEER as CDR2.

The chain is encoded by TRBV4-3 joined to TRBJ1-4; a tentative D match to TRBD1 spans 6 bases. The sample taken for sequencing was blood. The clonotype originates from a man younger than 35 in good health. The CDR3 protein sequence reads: CASSSRRGASATNEKLFF. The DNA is TGCGCCAGCAGCTCCCGGCGGGGGGCGAGTGCAACTAATGAAAAACTGTTTTTT.